The 9 T cell receptor beta chains in this list originate from one sample, sequenced in a study of T cell changes during pregnancy in multiple sclerosis (dated by TCRdb to between 2017 and 2020). Receptors were amplified or captured by the immunoSEQ multiplex PCR assay. TCRdb holds this immuneACCESS table with in-frame rearrangements only. Some clones are missing; in checked studies, unresolved V genes explain under half, and the rest has no known cause. Present in this sample are roughly 50,000 clones, 94% of which were seen just once. The ten most abundant clones make up about 3% of the sample. The material was CD8+ T cells from peripheral blood mononuclear cells, obtained in the third trimester of pregnancy. The receptors shown here come from a female donor with multiple sclerosis, enrolled in a pregnancy study.

The chain couples TRBV4-1 to TRBJ2-3; 11 positions match TRBD2. The V and J ends lost 2 bases and 4 bases, in that order; junction bases with no gene match: 8. Germline V lookup: CDR1 MGHRA, CDR2 YSYEKL. This CDR3 is 17 amino acids long. CDR3 loop: CASSQQTGTSGADTQYF. The CDR3 coding sequence is TGCGCCAGCAGCCAACAGACCGGGACTAGCGGAGCAGATACGCAGTATTTT.

The V and J genes are TRBV7-6 and TRBJ2-1; perhaps TRBD2 as D (5 bases). From germline, CDR1 is SGHVS and CDR2 FNYEAQ. The CDR3 loop spans 13 amino acids. With 1 base removed from V and 10 bases from J, the gap between germline ends came to 11 bases. The chain's CDR3 is CASSLELAGEQFF. CDR3 DNA: TGTGCCAGCAGCTTAGAGCTAGCTGGAGAGCAGTTCTTC.

This CDR3 reads CASTIGDTGELFF. CDR3 DNA: TGTGCCAGCACCATAGGGGACACCGGGGAGCTGTTTTTT. J is TRBJ2-2 and V is TRBV6-1, with a weak D call TRBD1 (5 bases). CDR1 and CDR2 (germline): MNHNS, SASEGT. Trimming left V 7 bases short and J 3 bases short, with 9 bases between. There are 13 residues in the CDR3.

This sequence joins TRBV7-3 and TRBJ2-3, with D tentatively TRBD2 (5 bases). CDR1 is SGHTA, CDR2 FQGTGA, per germline. This CDR3 contains 14 residues. Trimming removed 4 bases from V and 2 bases from J, with 10 bases in between. CDR3 sequence reads: CASSSAEATDTQYF. The CDR3 DNA follows: TGTGCCAGCAGCTCCGCGGAGGCCACAGATACGCAGTATTTT.

This chain connects TRBV7-9 to TRBJ2-1, with unresolved D. The CDR3 has 15 amino acids. Germline CDR1 reads SEHNR; CDR2 reads FQNEAQ (reference sequence). Between the trimmed V and J ends, which lost 5 bases and 8 bases, there was a span of 19 bases. CDR3 sequence (DNA): TGTGCCAGCAGCCCGCCCGCGGCCTTATCGTATGAGCAGTTCTTC. Its protein product is CASSPPAALSYEQFF.

CDR3: CAWSVRSDYNSPLHF. DNA for the CDR3: TGTGCCTGGAGTGTGCGAAGCGATTATAATTCACCCCTCCACTTT. The chain combines TRBV30 with TRBJ1-6; no reliable D call. CDR3 length: 15 amino acids. The germline V gene encodes CDR1 GTSNPN and CDR2 SVGIG (reference sequence). V was cut by 0 bases and J by 4 bases, with 10 bases left in between.

This chain joins TRBV9 and TRBJ1-1; D is uncertain. The CDR3 covers 15 residues. V lost 4 bases and J lost 0, with 13 bases in between. From germline, CDR1 is SGDLS and CDR2 YYNGEE. CDR3 in amino acids: CASSPRTGMNTEAFF. The CDR3 coding sequence is TGTGCCAGCAGCCCCCGGACTGGCATGAACACTGAAGCTTTCTTT.

The chain combines TRBV28 with TRBJ1-1, with D unresolved. The CDR3 loop spans 14 amino acids. The V gene lost 2 bases and the J gene lost 1 base, with 8 bases spanning the gap. The V gene's germline CDR1 is MDHEN and CDR2 SYDVKM. This CDR3 reads CASSLGRGNTEAFF. CDR3 bases: TGTGCCAGCAGTTTAGGTCGGGGGAACACTGAAGCTTTCTTT.

The chain carries TRBV27 and TRBJ2-7; 7 nucleotides agree with TRBD1. V lost 10 bases to trimming and J lost 0 bases; unmatched junction nucleotides: 6. CDR1 and CDR2 from the germline V gene are MNHEY and SMNVEV (reference sequence). CDR3 length equals 13 residues. The chain's CDR3 is CATRQGSSYEQYF. The DNA of the CDR3 is TGTGCCACCCGACAGGGCAGCTCCTACGAGCAGTACTTC.